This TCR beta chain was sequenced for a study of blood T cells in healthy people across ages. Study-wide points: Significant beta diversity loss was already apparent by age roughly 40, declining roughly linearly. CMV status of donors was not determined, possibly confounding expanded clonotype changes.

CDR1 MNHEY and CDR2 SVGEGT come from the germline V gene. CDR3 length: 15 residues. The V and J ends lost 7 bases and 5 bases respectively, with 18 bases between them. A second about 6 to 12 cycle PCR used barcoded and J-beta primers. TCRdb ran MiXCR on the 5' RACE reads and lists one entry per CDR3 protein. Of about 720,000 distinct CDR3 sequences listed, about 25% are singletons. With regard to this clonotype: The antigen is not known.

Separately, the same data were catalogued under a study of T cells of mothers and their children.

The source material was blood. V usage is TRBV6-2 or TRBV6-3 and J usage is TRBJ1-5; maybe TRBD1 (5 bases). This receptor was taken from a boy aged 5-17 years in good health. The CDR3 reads CASTAEQVSDQPQHF. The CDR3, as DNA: TGTGCCAGCACCGCCGAACAGGTGTCGGATCAGCCCCAGCATTTT.